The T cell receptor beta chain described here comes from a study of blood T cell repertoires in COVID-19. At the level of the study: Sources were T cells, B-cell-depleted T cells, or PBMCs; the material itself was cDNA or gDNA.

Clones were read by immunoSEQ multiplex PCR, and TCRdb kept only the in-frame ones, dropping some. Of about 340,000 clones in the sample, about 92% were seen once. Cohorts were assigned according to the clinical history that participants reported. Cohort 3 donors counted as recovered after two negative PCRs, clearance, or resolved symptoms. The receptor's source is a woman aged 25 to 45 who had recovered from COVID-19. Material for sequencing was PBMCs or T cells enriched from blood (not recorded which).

CDR3 nucleotide sequence: TGTGCTAGTGGTTTGCGGGAGGTTGAAGGTGAGCAGTTCTTC. Protein sequence: CASGLREVEGEQFF. The chain joins TRBV12-5 to TRBJ2-1; the match to TRBD2 covers 7 bases. Per the germline V gene, CDR1 is LGHNT and CDR2 is FRNRAP. The CDR3 is 14 residues long. The junction had 7 bases not matched to a gene; V was cut back by 2 bases and J by 9 bases.